This TCR beta chain was identified in a study of blood T cells in healthy people across ages. Findings of the study overall: Reliance upon unsorted PBMCs precluded definitive naive versus antigen-experienced comparison. Expanded clonotype shifts may have been confounded, as the donors had an unknown CMV status. TCR beta diversity per million T cells fell roughly linearly with age.

The second PCR ran roughly 6 to 11 cycles with a sample-barcoded 5' primer and J-beta primers. From the 5' RACE reads, TCRdb called clonotypes with MiXCR, one entry per CDR3 protein. Here the sample spans about 1 million distinct CDR3 sequences, more than 35% being singletons. Turning to this clonotype: Its cognate antigen is unknown.

Germline V CDR1 and CDR2: SNHLY, FYNNEI. The CDR3 is made up of 14 amino acids. V lost 7 bases, J lost 3 bases, and 10 bases lay in between. Total RNA amounts of at least 6 micrograms were extracted per sample. The chain employs TRBV2 and TRBJ2-6; D is perhaps TRBD2 (5 bases). The specimen sequenced was blood. This TCR derives from a woman aged 60-70 years in good health. The CDR3 sequence is CASIGDRGANVLTF. The CDR3, as DNA: TGTGCCAGCATCGGGGATCGTGGGGCCAACGTCCTGACTTTC.